This passage covers 25 T cell receptor beta chains from one sample sequenced in a study of beta chain features in type 1 diabetes (dated by TCRdb to the late 2010s). Overall results and qualifications from the work: Type 1 diabetes patients showed a moderate but significant shortening of TCRB CDR3 length in all four CD4+ subsets.

What these receptors recognize is not known. Library preparation employed the immunoSEQ multiplex PCR assay. The entire isolated RNA was reverse transcribed using the High Capacity cDNA Reverse Transcription Kit, and thus expressed TCRB transcripts were sequenced. Imported from immuneACCESS, the table was reduced by TCRdb to in-frame sequences with V and J called. These copies leave out some clones; in studies compared against another copy, an unresolved V gene accounts for under half, and the cause of the remainder is not known. The sample table lists a few hundred thousand clones, roughly an eighth of them with a count of one. The biggest ten clones account for 0.015% to 0.02% of the sample. Sequenced material: naive CD4+ T cells from blood. The cell subset or site label, read with the paper, signifies: true naive CD4+ T cells. These receptors were taken from a man aged 30 to 39 with type 1 diabetes.

The rearrangement joins TRBV2 to TRBJ2-2; the match to TRBD2 covers 11 bases. V dropped 2 bases and J dropped 4; count of bases not matched to a gene: 0. Germline V lookup: CDR1 SNHLY, CDR2 FYNNEI. The CDR3 runs to 15 residues. The CDR3: CASSELAGGTGELFF. In nucleotides, the CDR3 is TGTGCCAGCAGTGAACTAGCGGGAGGCACCGGGGAGCTGTTTTTT.

This chain's CDR3 is CASSQVGTQHDNEQFF. The CDR3 DNA reads as TGCGCCAGCAGCCAAGTAGGGACACAGCACGACAATGAGCAGTTCTTC. The chain links TRBV4-1 to TRBJ2-1; weak D call: TRBD1 (6 bases). Germline loops: CDR1 MGHRA, CDR2 YSYEKL. The V and J ends lost 1 base and 5 bases respectively, with 15 bases between them. The CDR3 loop spans 16 amino acids.

This clone turned up a few times. The rearrangement uses TRBV18 and TRBJ2-1; 14 nucleotides align to TRBD2. The CDR3 runs to 16 residues. Germline CDR1 is KGHSH and CDR2 is LQKENI. Trimming cost V 6 bases and J 5 bases; bases outside gene matches: 6. The CDR3 here is CASSSGTSGSHNEQFF. CDR3 bases: TGTGCCAGCTCGTCTGGGACTAGCGGGAGTCACAATGAGCAGTTCTTC.

This clone showed up just a few times. Other nucleotide sequences in the sample specify the same CDR3. The chain uses TRBV28 and TRBJ2-4; D perhaps matches TRBD2 (6 bases). In germline, CDR1 is MDHEN, CDR2 SYDVKM. The CDR3 has 12 residues. Between the trimmed V and J ends, which lost 2 bases and 7 bases, there was a span of 6 bases. This CDR3 is CASSLGRNIQYF. CDR3 bases: TGTGCCAGCAGTTTAGGGAGGAACATTCAGTACTTC.

In DNA form, the CDR3 reads TGTGCCAGCGGGGGGGTGATTGTCTACGAGCAGTACTTC. Its protein product is CASGGVIVYEQYF. The chain has TRBV28 and TRBJ2-7; TRBD2 agrees at 7 bases. The CDR3 contains 13 residues. Trimming removed 8 bases from V and 3 bases from J; junction bases left unmatched: 7. Germline V gives CDR1 MDHEN, CDR2 SYDVKM.

This clone was detected a few times. This chain uses TRBV4-1 with TRBJ2-7, with 7 bases aligning to TRBD2. Germline assignment: CDR1 MGHRA and CDR2 YSYEKL. J gave up 2 bases and V 2 bases, and 6 bases lay outside the gene matches. The CDR3 sequence is 15 residues long. Here the CDR3 reads CASSQLTAGAYEQYF. DNA for the CDR3: TGCGCCAGCAGCCAACTTACGGCGGGAGCCTACGAGCAGTACTTC.

This clone was observed a handful of times. This chain links TRBV6-5 with TRBJ1-1, with 8 bases lining up with TRBD1. From germline, CDR1 is MNHEY and CDR2 SVGAGI. The CDR3 contains 14 residues. V was pared by 6 bases and J by 3 bases, with 6 bases of the junction left unmatched. The CDR3 DNA sequence: TGTGCCAGCAGGCTGACAGGGGCGGACACTGAAGCTTTCTTT. This encodes CASRLTGADTEAFF.

The J gene is TRBJ2-2, the V gene TRBV4-1; 12 positions agree with TRBD2. The length of the CDR3 is 16 residues. From germline, CDR1 is MGHRA and CDR2 YSYEKL. Trimming at V came to 6 bases and at J to 3 bases, leaving 5 bases not matched to a gene. The CDR3 loop reads CASRRLAGEDTGELFF. CDR3 DNA: TGCGCCAGCAGACGACTAGCGGGAGAGGACACCGGGGAGCTGTTTTTT.

The V and J genes are TRBV5-6 and TRBJ2-3; the match to TRBD1 covers 7 bases. The length of the CDR3 is 14 residues. Per germline, CDR1 SGHDT and CDR2 YYEEEE. V was clipped by 4 bases and J by 0 bases; unmatched bases: 2. The CDR3 sequence: CASSRGQSTDTQYF. The DNA for the CDR3 is TGTGCCAGCAGCAGGGGACAGAGCACAGATACGCAGTATTTT.

This clone was picked up a small number of times. The chain links TRBV28 to TRBJ2-1, with TRBD2 matching over 13 bases. The CDR3 loop spans 15 amino acids. V dropped 5 bases and J dropped 5; count of bases not matched to a gene: 3. In germline, CDR1 is MDHEN, CDR2 SYDVKM. The CDR3 bases are TGTGCCAGCAGTAAGGGACTAGCGGGAAACAATGAGCAGTTCTTC. It codes for CASSKGLAGNNEQFF.

This clone was observed a handful of times. The V gene is TRBV9, the J gene TRBJ2-1, with a possible D match to TRBD1 (6 bases). The CDR3 runs to 15 residues. The V and J ends lost 3 bases and 10 bases respectively, with 20 bases between them. Germline CDR1 reads SGDLS; CDR2 reads YYNGEE. The CDR3 here is CASSAFLDRQWEQFF. The CDR3 DNA reads TGTGCCAGCAGCGCCTTTCTCGACAGGCAATGGGAGCAGTTCTTC.

This clone was recorded a few times. The rearrangement links TRBV7-8 to TRBJ1-5; no reliable D call. The germline V and J ends were trimmed by 2 bases and 4 bases, with 9 bases remaining between them. Germline CDR1 and CDR2: SGHVS and FQNEAQ. The CDR3 is 14 amino acids. In DNA form, the CDR3 reads TGTGCCAGCAGCTTACCGTCGGTAAATCAGCCCCAGCATTTT. Residues: CASSLPSVNQPQHF.

The V and J genes are TRBV5-1 and TRBJ2-3; 8 bases are a match to TRBD2. Germline assignment: CDR1 SGHRS and CDR2 YFSETQ. The CDR3 contains 16 residues. Trimming cost V 2 bases and J 1 base; bases outside gene matches: 6. CDR3 sequence: CASSFRSTSGTDTQYF. In nucleotides, the CDR3 is TGCGCCAGCAGCTTCCGTTCGACTAGCGGCACAGATACGCAGTATTTT.

The V and J genes are TRBV20-1 and TRBJ2-7, with 7 bases fitting TRBD2. CDR3 size: 11 residues. Per germline, CDR1 DFQATT and CDR2 SNEGSKA (reference sequence). V lost 3 bases, J lost 7 bases, and 3 bases stayed unmatched. CDR3 region: CSASGREEQYF. The CDR3, as DNA: TGCAGTGCTAGTGGGCGGGAGGAGCAGTACTTC.

This clone has a handful of counts. The identical CDR3 is also encoded by other nucleotide sequences in the sample. The chain links TRBV5-1 to TRBJ1-1; D not resolved. V lost 0 bases, J lost 2 bases, and 8 bases lay in between. This CDR3 is 14 amino acids long. Germline CDR1 is SGHRS and CDR2 is YFSETQ. The CDR3 nucleotides are TGCGCCAGCAGCTTGGTCTCAGGAAACACTGAAGCTTTCTTT. Translated, it gives CASSLVSGNTEAFF.

This clone has a handful of counts. The gene calls are TRBV18 and TRBJ1-2; 9 nucleotides line up with TRBD1. Trimming cost V 3 bases and J 7 bases; bases outside gene matches: 6. CDR1 is KGHSH and CDR2 is LQKENI in the germline V gene. The CDR3 spans 14 residues. The CDR3 here is CASSPGTGMSGYTF. The CDR3 region has the DNA TGTGCCAGCTCACCCGGGACAGGGATGAGTGGCTACACCTTC.

The chain links TRBV7-9 to TRBJ2-3; TRBD1 matches at 8 bases. Germline CDR1 is SEHNR and CDR2 is FQNEAQ (reference sequence). V shed 6 bases and J 5 bases; nucleotides not matched to a gene: 10. The CDR3 consists of 15 residues. In nucleotides, the CDR3 is TGTGCCAGCAGGCCCCCTCAGGGGGCGGGAGATACGCAGTATTTT. Residues: CASRPPQGAGDTQYF.

J is TRBJ2-7 and V is TRBV30, with D possibly matching TRBD2 (5 bases). The V end lost 5 bases, the J end lost 1 base, and 12 bases lay between the germline ends. CDR1 GTSNPN and CDR2 SVGIG come from the germline V gene (reference sequence). The CDR3 is made up of 13 amino acids. DNA of the CDR3: TGTGCCTGGTCGGGTTGGGAGTCCTACGAGCAGTACTTC. Translation: CAWSGWESYEQYF.

This clone showed up just a few times. The chain recombines TRBV28 with TRBJ2-2, with a possible D match to TRBD2 (5 bases). This CDR3 is built from 14 residues. CDR1 is MDHEN and CDR2 is SYDVKM in the germline V gene. V was trimmed by 7 bases and J by 5 bases, leaving 14 bases between them. CDR3 loop: CASTRREGTGELFF. CDR3 DNA: TGTGCCAGCACCAGACGGGAAGGGACCGGGGAGCTGTTTTTT.

J is TRBJ2-3 and V is TRBV4-2; tentative D call: TRBD2 (5 bases). With 6 bases removed from V and 6 bases from J, the gap between germline ends came to 19 bases. This CDR3 is built from 15 residues. Germline V gene lookup returns CDR1 LGHNA and CDR2 YNFKEQ. The CDR3 reads CASSPGTRGLDTQYF. The CDR3 DNA follows: TGTGCCAGCAGTCCAGGCACACGGGGTCTGGATACGCAGTATTTT.

J is TRBJ2-7 and V is TRBV29-1; TRBD2 agrees at 7 bases. The CDR3 totals 14 residues. The germline CDR1 and CDR2 sequences are SQVTM and ANQGSEA. Unmatched junction bases numbered 6, after V lost 2 bases and J lost 2 bases. CDR3 nucleotide sequence: TGCAGCGTTGAAATGCGGGAGCGGGCCTACGAGCAGTACTTC. Encoded protein: CSVEMRERAYEQYF.

This clone was seen only a few times. This CDR3 reads CASSLTSGSPNEQFF. The DNA for the CDR3 is TGTGCCAGCAGCCTCACTAGCGGTTCCCCAAATGAGCAGTTCTTC. V and J are TRBV5-4 and TRBJ2-1, with 8 nucleotides matching TRBD2. V gave up 4 bases and J gave up 7 bases; unmatched junction bases: 10. Germline CDR1 SGHNT, CDR2 YYREEE (reference sequence). This CDR3 is 15 amino acids long.

This clone was recorded a few times. The chain is built from TRBV4-3 and TRBJ2-6, with 10 bases matching TRBD2. The V gene end was trimmed by 5 bases and the J gene end by 1 base; junction bases not matched to a gene: 11. CDR1 and CDR2 (germline): LGHNA, YSLEER. The CDR3 spans 19 residues. The CDR3 sequence: CASSLVPTSGNSGANVLTF. The CDR3 DNA is TGCGCCAGCAGCTTAGTCCCTACTAGCGGGAATTCTGGGGCCAACGTCCTGACTTTC.

This clone appeared a few times. This sequence joins TRBV5-6 and TRBJ2-3; no reliable D call. V dropped 1 base and J dropped 8 bases, with 14 bases sitting between them. Per germline, CDR1 SGHDT and CDR2 YYEEEE. The CDR3 is 14 amino acids. The CDR3 sequence: CASSLPSPGGTQYF. DNA of the CDR3: TGTGCCAGCAGCTTGCCCTCCCCCGGTGGTACGCAGTATTTT. The full variable domain, its missing parts supplied by reference TRBV5-6 and TRBJ2-3, is DAGVTQSPTHLIKTRGQQVTLRCSPKSGHDTVSWYQQALGQGPQFIFQYYEEEERQRGNFPDRFSGHQFPNYSSELNVNALLLGDSALYLCASSLPSPGGTQYFGPGTRLTVL.

This clone was picked up a small number of times. This chain joins TRBV7-3 and TRBJ2-3; 7 bases align to TRBD2. This CDR3 contains 15 residues. CDR1 and CDR2 from the germline V gene are SGHTA and FQGTGA. Trimming cost V 6 bases and J 0 bases; bases outside gene matches: 6. In DNA, the CDR3 is TGTGCCAGCAGGGCTAGCGGCATAAGCACAGATACGCAGTATTTT. As protein: CASRASGISTDTQYF.